The T cell receptor beta chain under discussion was sequenced for a study of response to subunit inactivated influenza vaccine. Overall study findings and caveats: After each seasonal influenza vaccination, few new T cells are recruited, the authors suggested.

TCRdb reprocessed the RT-PCR reads with MiXCR, giving one entry per CDR3 protein. The table records a few hundred thousand distinct CDR3 sequences, over 20% of them present only once. From germline, CDR1 is DFQATT and CDR2 SNEGSKA (reference sequence). J was trimmed by 1 base and V by 0 bases; bases with no gene match: 8. The length of the CDR3 is 16 residues. On this clonotype itself: The antigen remains undetermined.

This sequence joins TRBV20-1 and TRBJ2-5; 7 nucleotides agree with TRBD1. Material: PBMCs from blood, obtained less than 22 months after vaccination. The receptor's source is a man aged 45-69 years who received an inactivated influenza vaccine. CDR3 DNA sequence: TGCAGTGCTAGAGATAGGCAAAGGGGGCGCCAAGAGACCCAGTACTTC. It yields the protein CSARDRQRGRQETQYF.